Below are 23 T cell receptor beta chains sequenced from a single sample in a study of cytomegalovirus exposure and HLA in healthy donors (dated by TCRdb to 2015 to 2018). The library was produced with the immunoSEQ multiplex PCR assay. The source is immuneACCESS, and TCRdb retained only in-frame sequences with V and J called. Part of the clones is not carried over; for the studies checked, unresolved V genes explain less than half of this, and the remainder is unexplained. The sample has over 150,000 clones on record, roughly nine tenths of them singletons. The top ten clones comprise around 5% of the sample. What was sequenced was PBMCs. The receptors come from a woman between 25 and 40 years old in good health and CMV-seronegative.

The V call is TRBV18, the J call TRBJ1-4; D is perhaps TRBD1 (5 bases). V was pared by 6 bases and J by 3 bases, with 8 bases between. The germline CDR1 and CDR2 sequences are KGHSH and LQKENI. There are 13 residues in the CDR3. The CDR3 is CASSTGPNEKLFF. The DNA of the CDR3 is TGTGCCAGCTCGACGGGACCTAATGAAAAACTGTTTTTT.

V and J are TRBV5-5 and TRBJ2-7, with 7 bases matching TRBD1. The trim removed 1 base at V and 6 bases at J, leaving 10 bases unmatched. Germline CDR1 reads SGHKS; CDR2 reads YYEKEE (reference sequence). The CDR3 runs 15 residues. The CDR3 is CASSLSGQGDSEQYF. The CDR3 coding sequence is TGTGCCAGCAGCTTGAGCGGCCAGGGGGATTCCGAGCAGTACTTC.

J is TRBJ2-7 and V is TRBV7-2; D gene unclear. The ends were cut back, 5 bases at V and 0 bases at J, with 5 bases in the middle. This CDR3 contains 12 residues. Germline V CDR1 and CDR2: SGHTA, FQGNSA. This chain's CDR3 is CASSIASYEQYF. As DNA, the CDR3 is TGTGCCAGCAGCATCGCCTCCTACGAGCAGTACTTC.

The V gene is TRBV6-6, the J gene TRBJ2-7; TRBD2 matches at 8 bases. Trimming at V came to 5 bases and at J to 3 bases, leaving 6 bases not matched to a gene. Per germline, CDR1 MNHNY and CDR2 SVGAGI (reference sequence). CDR3 length: 14 residues. The CDR3: CASSGGGFGYEQYF. The CDR3 DNA follows: TGTGCCAGCAGTGGCGGGGGGTTTGGCTACGAGCAGTACTTC.

The V and J genes are TRBV27 and TRBJ1-1; possible D gene TRBD1, 5 bases. CDR3 length: 16 amino acids. V gave up 6 bases and J gave up 0 bases, with 17 bases separating them. The germline V gene encodes CDR1 MNHEY and CDR2 SMNVEV (reference sequence). Written as DNA, the CDR3 is TGTGCCAGCAGCTCATCATCCGGGACGGTGAACACTGAAGCTTTCTTT. Its translation is CASSSSSGTVNTEAFF.

This clone appeared a few times. V is TRBV29-1 and J is TRBJ1-1; D unclear. The CDR3 consists of 13 residues. V dropped 0 bases and J dropped 11 bases, with 16 bases sitting between them. Germline values: CDR1 SQVTM, CDR2 ANQGSEA. The CDR3 loop reads CSVEDRVGIEAFF. The CDR3 DNA sequence: TGCAGCGTTGAAGATCGGGTGGGGATCGAGGCTTTCTTT.

This chain joins TRBV5-1 and TRBJ2-1; the match to TRBD2 covers 14 bases. This CDR3 has 17 amino acids. Germline assignment: CDR1 SGHRS and CDR2 YFSETQ. V lost 0 bases and J lost 9; bases outside the gene matches: 8. The chain's CDR3 is CASSLVATSGRGGEQFF. CDR3 nucleotides: TGCGCCAGCAGCTTGGTTGCGACTAGCGGGAGGGGTGGTGAGCAGTTCTTC. The full variable domain, with the rest looked up from reference TRBV5-1 and TRBJ2-1, is KAGVTQTPRYLIKTRGQQVTLSCSPISGHRSVSWYQQTPGQGLQFLFEYFSETQRNKGNFPGRFSGRQFSNSRSEMNVSTLELGDSALYLCASSLVATSGRGGEQFFGPGTRLTVL.

V and J are TRBV4-2 and TRBJ1-4, with D uncertain. Germline V gene lookup returns CDR1 LGHNA and CDR2 YNFKEQ. The CDR3 totals 17 residues. Trimming shortened V by 3 bases and J by 5 bases, and 19 bases separated the two germline ends. CDR3 region: CASSQGGFTGRNEKLFF. The CDR3 nucleotides are TGTGCCAGCAGCCAGGGTGGGTTTACTGGACGAAATGAAAAACTGTTTTTT.

The chain has TRBV7-2 and TRBJ1-2; the D gene is possibly TRBD1 (5 bases). The CDR3 contains 13 residues. The V gene lost 1 base and the J gene lost 6 bases, with 9 bases spanning the gap. The germline gives CDR1 SGHTA, CDR2 FQGNSA. CDR3 loop: CASSLVRVDGYTF. The CDR3, as DNA: TGTGCCAGCAGCTTAGTCAGGGTGGATGGCTACACCTTC.

The rearrangement uses TRBV19 and TRBJ1-1; D might be TRBD1 (6 bases). The CDR3 consists of 14 residues. V was pared by 5 bases and J by 5 bases, with 15 bases between. In germline, CDR1 is LNHDA, CDR2 SQIVND (reference sequence). The CDR3 DNA reads TGTGCCAGTAGTTACGGGGGGGCGCGGACTGAAGCTTTCTTT. It codes for CASSYGGARTEAFF.

The chain is built from TRBV5-8 and TRBJ1-2; D not resolved. The V end was cut by 3 bases, the J end by 4 bases, with 7 bases between. The CDR3 covers 12 residues. Per germline, CDR1 SGHTS and CDR2 YDEGEE. The CDR3 nucleotides read TGTGCCAGCAGCTCGGAACTCTATGGCTACACCTTC. Translated: CASSSELYGYTF.

V gene TRBV19 combines with J gene TRBJ2-7; D gene unclear. The V gene's germline CDR1 is LNHDA and CDR2 SQIVND (reference sequence). The CDR3 length is 13 residues. The V and J ends lost 3 bases and 4 bases respectively, with 10 bases between them. In nucleotides, the CDR3 is TGTGCCAGTAGTATGAACCTCAGGTACGAGCAGTACTTC. As protein: CASSMNLRYEQYF.

The rearrangement links TRBV9 to TRBJ1-1, with unresolved D. V was cut by 2 bases and J by 0 bases, with 5 bases left in between. There are 13 residues in the CDR3. Germline V gene data show CDR1 as SGDLS and CDR2 as YYNGEE. The CDR3 region has the DNA TGTGCCAGCAGCGTCCGACTGAACACTGAAGCTTTCTTT. It translates to CASSVRLNTEAFF.

J is TRBJ2-3 and V is TRBV6-4; D unclear. V lost 5 bases and J 0 bases, leaving 12 bases between the germline ends. Germline-derived CDR1 and CDR2 are MRHNA and SNTAGT. The CDR3 is 15 residues long. The DNA for the CDR3 is TGTGCCAGCAGTCTCTCCGAACTTAGCACAGATACGCAGTATTTT. This gives the protein CASSLSELSTDTQYF.

The V gene is TRBV9, the J gene TRBJ1-6, with D unresolved. This CDR3 region has 13 residues. V dropped 3 bases and J dropped 8 bases, with 9 bases sitting between them. Germline-derived CDR1 and CDR2 are SGDLS and YYNGEE. The DNA of the CDR3 is TGTGCCAGCAGCGAGAGGCCCTATTCACCCCTCCACTTT. It yields the protein CASSERPYSPLHF.

V is TRBV19 and J is TRBJ2-2; 12 bases align to TRBD2. J was trimmed by 5 bases and V by 7 bases; bases with no gene match: 8. The CDR3 has 16 residues. From germline, CDR1 is LNHDA and CDR2 SQIVND (reference sequence). The CDR3 sequence is CASKASGRAGTGELFF. Here the CDR3 DNA reads TGTGCCAGTAAGGCTAGCGGGAGGGCTGGGACCGGGGAGCTGTTTTTT.

The chain is built from TRBV4-1 and TRBJ1-5; 8 nucleotides match TRBD1. Germline V gene sequence: CDR1 MGHRA, CDR2 YSYEKL. The CDR3 covers 16 residues. J gave up 4 bases and V 6 bases, and 11 bases lay outside the gene matches. The CDR3 nucleotides read TGCGCCAGCAGTCGATCAGACAGGGGCGAAAATCAGCCCCAGCATTTT. This codes for CASSRSDRGENQPQHF.

This rearrangement joins TRBV7-9 to TRBJ1-1, with D tentatively TRBD1 (5 bases). There are 14 residues in the CDR3. V lost 3 bases, J lost 5 bases, and 13 bases lay in between. Germline V CDR1 and CDR2: SEHNR, FQNEAQ (reference sequence). CDR3 region: CASSFFTGGTEAFF. DNA of the CDR3: TGTGCCAGCAGCTTCTTCACGGGGGGGACTGAAGCTTTCTTT.

Here the CDR3 reads CASSETGQDSYGYTF. The DNA for the CDR3 is TGTGCCAGCAGTGAAACGGGACAAGATTCCTATGGCTACACCTTC. This chain links TRBV2 with TRBJ1-2, with D possibly being TRBD1 (6 bases). V lost 2 bases, J lost 4 bases, and 14 bases lay in between. Germline CDR1 is SNHLY and CDR2 is FYNNEI. The CDR3 is 15 residues long.

V is TRBV5-1 and J is TRBJ1-1; D gene uncertain. Germline V gives CDR1 SGHRS, CDR2 YFSETQ. Deletions cut 4 bases from V and 1 base from J, with 8 bases between. The CDR3 is 13 amino acids. CDR3 region: CASSVTRNTEAFF. In DNA form, the CDR3 reads TGCGCCAGCAGCGTTACAAGGAACACTGAAGCTTTCTTT.

V gene TRBV4-3 combines with J gene TRBJ1-2; no definite D call. Germline-derived CDR1 and CDR2 are LGHNA and YSLEER. Trimming took 4 bases from V and 0 from J, leaving 12 bases between them. The CDR3 runs 15 residues. CDR3 in amino acids: CASSRAGLSNYGYTF. The DNA for the CDR3 is TGCGCCAGCAGCCGAGCCGGGCTCTCTAACTATGGCTACACCTTC.

Points on this clone: The junction departs from the called germline gene at one end, perhaps through a read error. Different DNA sequences within this sample yield the same CDR3. The chain employs TRBV30 and TRBJ1-2; a weak D match, TRBD1 (6 bases). Germline V gene sequence: CDR1 GTSNPN, CDR2 SVGIG (reference sequence). CDR3 length: 13 residues. CDR3 coding DNA: TGCGCCTCCCGGACAGCCGCACGAAATGGCTACACCTTC. This translates into CASRTAARNGYTF.

This clone has just a few counts. This sequence joins TRBV7-9 and TRBJ1-2; D may be TRBD1 (5 bases). Germline V lookup: CDR1 SEHNR, CDR2 FQNEAQ (reference sequence). Trimming stripped 1 base from V and 5 bases from J, with 20 bases between. The CDR3 extends over 17 amino acids. The CDR3 DNA reads TGTGCCAGCAGCTTAGGGGGGGACGAAGGGAGGAGGTATGGCTACACCTTC. Translated: CASSLGGDEGRRYGYTF.